This TCR beta chain was identified in a study of human T cells and chemical hapten exposure. Time point noted: pre-sensitization, week 0. Specified treatment: therapeutic diphenylcyclopropenone sensitization with weekly scalp DPC. Unfractionated whole blood yielded total RNA. TCRdb independently ran MiXCR on the RACE reads; one entry per CDR3 protein. The profile shows more than 250,000 distinct CDR3 sequences, about 9.4% of them singletons. V was clipped by 0 bases and J by 6 bases; unmatched bases: 8. The CDR3 length is 14 residues. The germline gives CDR1 GTSNPN, CDR2 SVGIG (reference sequence). The chain employs TRBV30 and TRBJ2-7; 7 bases align to TRBD2. The receptor was isolated from a woman between 35 and 50 years old with alopecia areata. Some clones in this sample may be carry-over from other donors' samples. Material: whole blood, obtained in connection with sensitization to the hapten diphenylcyclopropenone (DPC). The CDR3, as DNA: TGTGCCTGGAGTGTAGAAAGGGTAGCGGGCGAGCAGTACTTC. It codes for CAWSVERVAGEQYF.